The sequence of this TCR beta chain was determined in a study of cytomegalovirus exposure and HLA in healthy donors. The study ran its PCR with 60 Vbeta and 13 Jbeta primers. The assay was immunoSEQ multiplex PCR, and TCRdb's table has in-frame clones only and misses some. Its table records around 150,000 clones. Sequenced sample: PBMCs. The receptor's source is a woman in her sixties or seventies in good health and CMV-seronegative.

The CDR3 DNA reads TGTGCCAGCAACTCGGGGTCGGGCACAGATACGCAGTATTTT. It specifies CASNSGSGTDTQYF. V is TRBV7-9 and J is TRBJ2-3; D may be TRBD2 (5 bases). The CDR3 is 14 residues long. Trimming stripped 7 bases from V and 1 base from J, with 12 bases between. Germline CDR1 reads SEHNR; CDR2 reads FQNEAQ (reference sequence).